This T cell receptor beta chain derives from a study of shared clonotypes between healthy human individuals. V was shortened by 4 bases and J by 7 bases, with 10 bases between the two germline ends. CDR1 is MGHRA and CDR2 is YSYEKL in the germline V gene. The CDR3 has 13 residues. This table comes from immunoSEQ multiplex PCR, and its TCRdb copy is limited to in-frame clones, with some not included. The data hold about 2.1 million clones, with 93% observed a single time. CD45RO negativity and positive selection for CCR7 defined naive CD8 cells, a population that excluded terminally differentiated effector memory CD45RA+ cells. The healthy adult donors were HIV-negative and reported no recent acute infections or vaccinations.

This clonotype was sampled from a man aged 18-30 years in good health. Some clones in this sample may be carry-over from other donors' samples. Sequenced input: naive CD8+ T cells from PBMCs. The chain couples TRBV4-1 to TRBJ2-2, with D possibly TRBD1 on 5 matching bases. CDR3 region: CASSLQGIGELFF. CDR3 nucleotides: TGCGCCAGCAGCCTCCAGGGAATCGGGGAGCTGTTTTTT.